Below, 18 T cell receptor beta chains from the same sample are listed, as sequenced in a study of breast tumors, draining lymph nodes, adjacent tissues. MiXCR, run by TCRdb on the multiplex PCR reads, gives a single entry per CDR3 protein. The sample has about 13,000 distinct CDR3 sequences, roughly 60% seen once; the top ten hold 45% to 55%. Input material: tumor-adjacent breast tissue. The receptors come from a female donor with breast cancer. Some clones in this sample may be carry-over from other donors' samples.

This clonotype ranks as medium-sized. The chain carries TRBV4-3 and TRBJ1-2, with D tentatively TRBD1 (5 bases). From germline, CDR1 is LGHNA and CDR2 YSLEER. This CDR3 spans 15 amino acids. V was cut by 3 bases and J by 0 bases, with 11 bases left in between. The CDR3 DNA sequence: TGCGCCAGCAGCCAGAGCAGGGCTTCTAACTATGGCTACACCTTC. It translates to CASSQSRASNYGYTF.

V usage is TRBV7-8 and J usage is TRBJ1-6; tentatively, D is TRBD1 (5 bases). The CDR3 sequence is 15 residues long. Trimming shortened V by 1 base and J by 7 bases, and 11 bases separated the two germline ends. Looked up from germline, CDR1 is SGHVS and CDR2 is FQNEAQ. The CDR3 protein is CASSLGSGGNSPLHF. CDR3 coding DNA: TGTGCCAGCAGCTTAGGGTCGGGGGGAAATTCACCCCTCCACTTT.

The gene calls are TRBV10-3 and TRBJ2-1; D is unclear. Germline V gives CDR1 ENHRY, CDR2 SYGVKD. CDR3 size: 15 residues. V lost 3 bases and J 0 bases, leaving 9 bases between the germline ends. CDR3 sequence: CAISDDSSSYNEQFF. The CDR3 coding sequence is TGTGCCATCAGTGACGACTCCAGCTCCTACAATGAGCAGTTCTTC.

The chain couples TRBV13 to TRBJ2-7; D perhaps matches TRBD1 (5 bases). V shed 2 bases and J shed 3 bases, with 14 bases lying between them. The CDR3 sequence is 15 residues long. Germline CDR1 PRHDT, CDR2 FYEKMQ (reference sequence). CDR3 sequence (DNA): TGTGCCAGCAGCTTAAGGCAGGGCAACATCTACGAGCAGTACTTC. Its protein is CASSLRQGNIYEQYF.

The chain has TRBV20-1 and TRBJ2-3; TRBD2 agrees at 11 bases. Germline trimming cut 3 bases from V and 2 bases from J; bases unmatched to any gene: 4. The CDR3 is made up of 15 amino acids. In germline, CDR1 is DFQATT, CDR2 SNEGSKA (reference sequence). CDR3 sequence reads: CSASTSGGPTDTQYF. CDR3 coding DNA: TGCAGTGCTAGTACTAGCGGGGGCCCCACAGATACGCAGTATTTT.

This clonotype was seen at least ten times. It may be a read error: a sequence one base away is much more abundant. Here the CDR3 omits its conserved ending phenylalanine or tryptophan, so a read error is the likely source. This rearrangement joins TRBV14 to TRBJ2-1; D is uncertain. Between the trimmed V and J ends, which lost 4 bases and 2 bases, there was a span of 6 bases. Germline V CDR1 and CDR2: SGHDN, FVKESK. The CDR3 has 13 residues. The CDR3 coding sequence is TGTGCCAGCAGCCCCACCCCCTACAATGAGCAGTTCTCC. Its translation: CASSPTPYNEQFS.

This clonotype was observed many times. Sequence at one end of the junction differs from germline and may be a read error. V usage is TRBV7-9 and J usage is TRBJ1-2, with D perhaps matching TRBD1 (6 bases). This CDR3 has 15 amino acids. CDR1 and CDR2 (germline): SEHNR, FQNEAQ (reference sequence). The CDR3 sequence is CASTEALVGGGGYPF. The CDR3 DNA reads as TGTGCCAGCACCGAAGCCCTGGTAGGGGGAGGCGGCTACCCCTTC.

Concerning this clonotype: Possible read error: a much larger clone is one base away. This chain joins TRBV5-8 and TRBJ2-3, with 7 bases identical to TRBD2. CDR3 length: 15 residues. Germline V gives CDR1 SGHTS, CDR2 YDEGEE. The J segment lost 5 bases and the V segment lost 1 base, leaving 7 bases of the junction unmatched. The CDR3 protein is CASSLSGAAEDTQYF. The CDR3 DNA is TGTGCCAGCAGCTTGAGCGGGGCGGCCGAAGATACGCAGTATTTT.

In this sample, this clonotype turned up once. The rearrangement joins TRBV27 to TRBJ2-1; maybe TRBD2 (6 bases). This CDR3 is built from 11 residues. Germline V CDR1 and CDR2: MNHEY, SMNVEV (reference sequence). Trimming removed 5 bases at V and 14 bases at J, with 13 bases between. The CDR3 DNA follows: TGTGCCAGCAGTAAGACTAGTTTGGAGTTCTTC. The encoded protein is CASSKTSLEFF.

There are many counts of this clonotype. V and J are TRBV19 and TRBJ1-5; D gene unclear. The length of the CDR3 is 15 residues. Trimming removed 7 bases from V and 3 bases from J, with 16 bases in between. In germline, CDR1 is LNHDA, CDR2 SQIVND (reference sequence). DNA of the CDR3: TGTGCCAGTAACGCAAGGGCAGCTTACAATCAGCCCCAGCATTTT. Translation: CASNARAAYNQPQHF.

This clonotype was counted many times. The CDR3 sequence: CASSATDNYGYTF. CDR3 nucleotide sequence: TGTGCCAGCAGTGCCACAGATAACTATGGCTACACCTTC. The V call is TRBV6-1, the J call TRBJ1-2; D remains unclear. The CDR3 runs 13 residues. V lost 4 bases and J 1 base, leaving 7 bases between the germline ends. Germline CDR1 and CDR2: MNHNS and SASEGT.

V gene TRBV13 combines with J gene TRBJ1-3; 9 bases align to TRBD1. Germline V lookup: CDR1 PRHDT, CDR2 FYEKMQ (reference sequence). The V gene end was trimmed by 5 bases and the J gene end by 5 bases; junction bases not matched to a gene: 7. The CDR3 length is 15 residues. CDR3 nucleotides: TGTGCCAGCAGCCTCATTGGACAGGGGAGAAACACCATATATTTT. Amino acid sequence: CASSLIGQGRNTIYF.

The chain couples TRBV7-8 to TRBJ2-7; a possible D gene is TRBD1 (6 bases). The CDR3 has 11 residues. Germline values: CDR1 SGHVS, CDR2 FQNEAQ. The V and J ends lost 6 bases and 7 bases respectively, with 10 bases between them. DNA for the CDR3: TGTGCCAGCAGAGTAGGGACAGAGCAGTACTTC. Translating it yields CASRVGTEQYF.

The chain couples TRBV20-1 to TRBJ1-5; 8 bases match TRBD1. Trimming took 0 bases from V and 7 from J; bases not matched to a gene: 8. This CDR3 contains 15 residues. Germline assignment: CDR1 DFQATT and CDR2 SNEGSKA (reference sequence). The CDR3 bases are TGCAGTGCTAGAGATCTTGGACAGGGAACCCAGCCCCAGCATTTT. It specifies CSARDLGQGTQPQHF.

This clonotype appeared once. Here the CDR3 DNA reads TGCGCCAGCAGCAACTGGGACAGGATGAACACCGGGGAGCTGTTTTTT. Its translation: CASSNWDRMNTGELFF. The J gene is TRBJ2-2, the V gene TRBV5-1, with 8 bases lining up with TRBD1. CDR1 is SGHRS and CDR2 is YFSETQ in the germline V gene. V was pared by 4 bases and J by 1 base, with 6 bases of the junction left unmatched. The CDR3 totals 16 residues.

Details on this clonotype: A read error may produce the germline difference seen at one junction end. The chain recombines TRBV6-5 with TRBJ2-7; 8 bases are a match to TRBD2. In germline, CDR1 is MNHEY, CDR2 SVGAGI. The CDR3 totals 14 residues. CDR3 in DNA: TGTGCCGGCAGAAGGGACTCCCGGGGGGGCGAGCAGTGCTTC. It codes for CAGRRDSRGGEQCF.

The chain recombines TRBV7-8 with TRBJ2-3; weak D call: TRBD2 (5 bases). CDR1 is SGHVS and CDR2 is FQNEAQ in the germline V gene. V was pared by 5 bases and J by 0 bases, with 9 bases between. The CDR3 spans 14 residues. DNA for the CDR3: TGTGCCAGCAGCCCCGGGGATAGCACAGATACGCAGTATTTT. Its protein product is CASSPGDSTDTQYF.

This clonotype was counted a single time. The V call is TRBV12-5, the J call TRBJ2-1; 11 bases map to TRBD2. Losses at the gene ends were 4 bases for V and 8 bases for J; bases not matched to a gene: 7. Germline V CDR1 and CDR2: LGHNT, FRNRAP. This CDR3 has 15 amino acids. CDR3 in amino acids: CASGSGLAGYDEQFF. DNA for the CDR3: TGTGCTAGTGGTTCCGGACTAGCGGGTTACGATGAGCAGTTCTTC. Using reference TRBV12-5 and TRBJ2-1 for the parts outside the CDR3, the full variable domain is DARVTQTPRHKVTEMGQEVTMRCQPILGHNTVFWYRQTMMQGLELLAYFRNRAPLDDSGMPKDRFSAEMPDATLATLKIQPSEPRDSAVYFCASGSGLAGYDEQFFGPGTRLTVL.